Below, 29 T cell receptor beta chains from the same sample are listed, as sequenced in a study of T-cell memory formation after mild COVID-19. TCRdb ran MiXCR on the 5' RACE reads and lists one entry per CDR3 protein. The repertoire holds some 350,000 distinct CDR3 sequences, with roughly 15% as singletons. The specimen sequenced was PBMCs or a T cell subset sorted from them (not recorded which). The receptors originated from a man younger than 35 who had mild COVID-19 (a few samples of this study predate the infection). Cell type and time point are not known.

In this sample, this clonotype turned up a few times. CDR3 residues: CASSLGVPHLYEQYV. CDR3 coding DNA: TGTGCCAGCAGCCTCGGGGTGCCCCACCTCTACGAGCAGTACGTC. The rearrangement links TRBV7-3 to TRBJ2-7; tentative D call: TRBD2 (5 bases). V was trimmed by 5 bases and J by 3 bases, leaving 17 bases between them. Germline V lookup: CDR1 SGHTA, CDR2 FQGTGA. This CDR3 is 15 amino acids long.

This rearrangement joins TRBV12-3 or TRBV12-4 to TRBJ1-2, with D possibly matching TRBD1 (5 bases). The germline V and J ends were trimmed by 3 bases and 3 bases, with 14 bases remaining between them. This CDR3 has 15 residues. CDR3 DNA sequence: TGTGCCAGCAGTTTTTCGGGGCTCCCTCACTATGGCTACACCTTC. The encoded protein is CASSFSGLPHYGYTF.

Remarks on this clonotype: Its ends do not fully match the called genes, so a read error is possible. This sequence joins TRBV6-4 and TRBJ2-3; 8 nucleotides align to TRBD2. The CDR3 is 15 residues long. Germline CDR1 is MRHNA and CDR2 is SNTAGT. Written as DNA, the CDR3 is TGTGCCTGCAGTGACTCGCGGGGGGGCACAGATACGCAGTATTTT. Its translation: CACSDSRGGTDTQYF.

The J gene is TRBJ1-5, the V gene TRBV5-4; tentative D call: TRBD1 (6 bases). V lost 0 bases to trimming and J lost 4 bases, with 11 bases between them. Germline V gene sequence: CDR1 SGHNT, CDR2 YYREEE (reference sequence). This CDR3 is 15 amino acids long. CDR3 amino acids: CASSLGGTQNQPQHF. The CDR3 nucleotides are TGTGCCAGCAGCTTGGGAGGGACACAGAATCAGCCCCAGCATTTT.

The chain combines TRBV20-1 with TRBJ1-2; 10 nucleotides line up with TRBD1. The CDR3 runs 13 residues. Trimming at V came to 6 bases and at J to 4 bases, leaving 5 bases not matched to a gene. The germline V gene encodes CDR1 DFQATT and CDR2 SNEGSKA (reference sequence). CDR3 amino acids: CSAGDRGTYGYTF. The CDR3 nucleotides are TGCAGTGCGGGGGACAGGGGTACCTATGGCTACACCTTC.

This chain connects TRBV30 to TRBJ1-1; no clear D gene. Germline lookup yields CDR1 GTSNPN and CDR2 SVGIG (reference sequence). This CDR3 is 13 amino acids long. V gave up 0 bases and J gave up 10 bases, with 15 bases separating them. The CDR3 DNA is TGTGCCTGGAGTGTTGTCAGTTTAGAGGCAGCTTTCTTT. Translating gives CAWSVVSLEAAFF.

J is TRBJ1-6 and V is TRBV12-3 or TRBV12-4; unclear D gene. V was pared by 6 bases and J by 12 bases, with 9 bases between. CDR3 length: 11 residues. CDR3 sequence reads: CASRRSGPLHF. In DNA, the CDR3 is TGTGCCAGCAGACGCTCGGGACCCCTCCACTTT.

This rearrangement joins TRBV2 to TRBJ2-2; D is ambiguous. Germline CDR1 is SNHLY and CDR2 is FYNNEI. Trimming cost V 11 bases and J 5 bases, with 9 bases left between them. The CDR3 runs 11 residues. Here the CDR3 reads CAGRRTGELFF. In DNA, the CDR3 is TGTGCCGGACGTCGAACCGGGGAGCTGTTTTTT.

This chain connects TRBV20-1 to TRBJ2-5, with D perhaps TRBD1 (5 bases). This CDR3 spans 14 amino acids. Trimming removed 0 bases from V and 10 bases from J, with 18 bases in between. CDR1 is DFQATT and CDR2 is SNEGSKA in the germline V gene (reference sequence). Here the CDR3 DNA reads TGCAGTGCTAGAGATCGGCTGGGGCCCATTCACCAGTACTTC. Amino acid sequence: CSARDRLGPIHQYF.

V is TRBV25-1 and J is TRBJ2-3; 8 nucleotides agree with TRBD1. This CDR3 has 15 residues. Trimming at V came to 2 bases and at J to 2 bases, leaving 3 bases not matched to a gene. Germline loops: CDR1 MGHDK, CDR2 SYGVNS. The CDR3 loop reads CASSETRGLTDTQYF. The DNA of the CDR3 is TGTGCCAGCAGTGAAACCAGGGGGCTCACAGATACGCAGTATTTT.

The rearrangement links TRBV12-3 or TRBV12-4 to TRBJ1-3; the D is unclear. Trimming removed 9 bases from V and 4 bases from J, with 7 bases in between. The CDR3 runs to 11 residues. The DNA for the CDR3 is TGTGCCAGGACCGAGGGAAACACCATATATTTT. This translates into CARTEGNTIYF.

The chain joins TRBV5-1 to TRBJ2-3; the D is unclear. The V end was cut by 3 bases, the J end by 0 bases, with 11 bases between. CDR1 and CDR2 (germline): SGHRS, YFSETQ. The CDR3 has 15 residues. CDR3 DNA sequence: TGCGCCAGCAGCTCCCCTACCGCCAGCACAGATACGCAGTATTTT. This sequence encodes CASSSPTASTDTQYF.

This clonotype was observed a handful of times. V usage is TRBV4-1 and J usage is TRBJ1-5, with a weak D call TRBD1 (6 bases). The CDR3 runs to 15 residues. Germline CDR1 MGHRA, CDR2 YSYEKL. V lost 1 base and J 3 bases, leaving 10 bases between the germline ends. CDR3 sequence (DNA): TGCGCCAGCAGCCAAGTGCGACAGGACAATCAGCCCCAGCATTTT. It translates to CASSQVRQDNQPQHF.

This clonotype was counted a few times. The rearrangement links TRBV3-1 to TRBJ2-5, with unresolved D. Germline values: CDR1 LGHDT, CDR2 YNNKEL (reference sequence). The CDR3 consists of 14 residues. The germline V and J ends were trimmed by 0 bases and 9 bases, with 14 bases remaining between them. For the CDR3, the DNA is TGTGCCAGCAGCCAAGACACAGTAAATCAGCCCCAGTACTTC. Its translation: CASSQDTVNQPQYF.

This clonotype appeared many times. This sequence joins TRBV19 and TRBJ2-7; D might be TRBD1 (6 bases). Germline V gives CDR1 LNHDA, CDR2 SQIVND (reference sequence). The CDR3 runs 14 residues. V dropped 4 bases and J dropped 0 bases, with 10 bases sitting between them. CDR3 protein: CASSRGPSSYEQYF. CDR3 sequence (DNA): TGTGCCAGTAGTAGGGGGCCGAGCTCCTACGAGCAGTACTTC. Combining the CDR3 with reference TRBV19 and TRBJ2-7 gives the whole variable domain DGGITQSPKYLFRKEGQNVTLSCEQNLNHDAMYWYRQDPGQGLRLIYYSQIVNDFQKGDIAEGYSVSREKKESFPLTVTSAQKNPTAFYLCASSRGPSSYEQYFGPGTRLTVT.

There are many counts of this clonotype. The chain combines TRBV7-9 with TRBJ2-2, with TRBD1 identical over 9 bases. The CDR3 extends over 15 amino acids. Germline V gene data show CDR1 as SEHNR and CDR2 as FQNEAQ (reference sequence). The J segment lost 4 bases and the V segment lost 5 bases, leaving 5 bases of the junction unmatched. CDR3 amino acids: CASSRGTGSTGELFF. DNA of the CDR3: TGTGCCAGCAGCCGCGGGACAGGGAGCACCGGGGAGCTGTTTTTT.

This clonotype was detected many times. The rearrangement uses TRBV29-1 and TRBJ2-1, with 10 bases matching TRBD1. The CDR3 is made up of 13 amino acids. Germline V gene sequence: CDR1 SQVTM, CDR2 ANQGSEA. With V trimmed by 4 bases and J by 3 bases, 0 bases remained unmatched. This CDR3 is CSVGTGGYNEQFF. The CDR3, as DNA: TGCAGCGTTGGGACAGGGGGCTACAATGAGCAGTTCTTC.

In its sample, this clonotype was seen a few times. V is TRBV5-6 and J is TRBJ1-1; tentative D call: TRBD1 (5 bases). The germline V gene encodes CDR1 SGHDT and CDR2 YYEEEE. The CDR3 loop spans 15 amino acids. The V end lost 4 bases, the J end lost 0 bases, and 13 bases lay between the germline ends. The CDR3 DNA reads TGTGCCAGCAGCCCCCCTGGGGCGTTGAACACTGAAGCTTTCTTT. Amino acid sequence: CASSPPGALNTEAFF.

This clonotype was seen repeatedly, ten times or more. The chain uses TRBV7-9 and TRBJ2-3; TRBD1 aligns across 7 bases. CDR3 length: 14 amino acids. The V gene's germline CDR1 is SEHNR and CDR2 FQNEAQ (reference sequence). J was trimmed by 0 bases and V by 3 bases; bases with no gene match: 0. The CDR3 loop is CASSLTGSTDTQYF. CDR3 in DNA: TGTGCCAGCAGCTTGACAGGGAGCACAGATACGCAGTATTTT.

The rearrangement links TRBV11-2 to TRBJ1-4; the match to TRBD1 covers 7 bases. With V trimmed by 3 bases and J by 0 bases, 10 bases remained unmatched. Germline values: CDR1 SGHAT, CDR2 FQNNGV. This CDR3 has 18 amino acids. This CDR3 is CASSFPTGQRATNEKLFF. CDR3 nucleotides: TGTGCCAGCAGCTTTCCGACGGGACAGCGGGCAACTAATGAAAAACTGTTTTTT.

This clonotype has ten or more counts. The chain uses TRBV7-2 and TRBJ2-2, with 8 positions matching TRBD1. Germline CDR1 and CDR2: SGHTA and FQGNSA. Germline trimming cut 0 bases from V and 5 bases from J; bases unmatched to any gene: 2. The CDR3 is 15 amino acids. As DNA, the CDR3 is TGTGCCAGCAGCTTAGCACAGGGGGGAACCGGGGAGCTGTTTTTT. This translates into CASSLAQGGTGELFF.

This clonotype was observed a few times. The V call is TRBV11-2, the J call TRBJ2-7; no definite D call. Trimming stripped 1 base from V and 2 bases from J, with 6 bases between. There are 13 residues in the CDR3. The germline V gene encodes CDR1 SGHAT and CDR2 FQNNGV. The CDR3 bases are TGTGCCAGCAGCTTAGCCAGGACCTACGAGCAGTACGTC. Its protein is CASSLARTYEQYV.

The CDR3 here is CASSETGWDRVSGANVLTF. CDR3 sequence (DNA): TGTGCCAGCAGCGAAACGGGCTGGGACAGGGTCTCTGGGGCCAACGTCCTGACTTTC. The V call is TRBV5-6, the J call TRBJ2-6; 9 positions agree with TRBD1. The junction had 11 bases not matched to a gene; V was cut back by 4 bases and J by 0 bases. This CDR3 contains 19 residues. CDR1 and CDR2 from the germline V gene are SGHDT and YYEEEE.

The genes are TRBV19 and TRBJ2-3; 7 bases are a match to TRBD1. V trimming: 4 bases; J trimming: 6 bases; junction bases outside the gene matches: 13. The CDR3 contains 16 residues. Germline V gives CDR1 LNHDA, CDR2 SQIVND (reference sequence). The CDR3 DNA reads as TGTGCCAGTAGTAGGGGCCCGGACAGGATCTCCGATACGCAGTATTTT. Its protein product is CASSRGPDRISDTQYF. The entire variable domain, with the rest obtained from reference TRBV19 and TRBJ2-3, is as follows: DGGITQSPKYLFRKEGQNVTLSCEQNLNHDAMYWYRQDPGQGLRLIYYSQIVNDFQKGDIAEGYSVSREKKESFPLTVTSAQKNPTAFYLCASSRGPDRISDTQYFGPGTRLTVL.

The chain recombines TRBV4-1 with TRBJ2-7; 9 bases line up with TRBD2. The CDR3 sequence is 17 residues long. Germline V CDR1 and CDR2: MGHRA, YSYEKL. With 3 bases clipped from V and 0 bases from J, the junction kept 9 bases outside the gene matches. The CDR3 sequence is CASSQLPGLAASYEQYF. CDR3 DNA: TGCGCCAGCAGCCAGCTACCGGGACTAGCTGCCTCCTACGAGCAGTACTTC.

About this clonotype: The junction and the germline gene differ at one end; a read error may be behind it. The J gene is TRBJ1-5, the V gene TRBV12-3 or TRBV12-4; D is unclear. This CDR3 contains 14 residues. The DNA of the CDR3 is TGTGCCAGCAGTCTAGCAACCCTGGACCAGCCCCAGCATTTT. Translated, it gives CASSLATLDQPQHF.

The chain carries TRBV6-4 and TRBJ2-5, with 10 bases lining up with TRBD2. The V gene end was trimmed by 0 bases and the J gene end by 5 bases; junction bases not matched to a gene: 6. Germline V gene sequence: CDR1 MRHNA, CDR2 SNTAGT. The CDR3 runs 16 residues. The CDR3 DNA reads as TGTGCCAGCAGTGACTCATCCAGCGGGGGGGCCGAGACCCAGTACTTC. It translates to CASSDSSSGGAETQYF.

The rearrangement uses TRBV7-2 and TRBJ2-5, with 7 bases aligning to TRBD1. Germline CDR1 and CDR2: SGHTA and FQGNSA. CDR3 length: 14 amino acids. V was clipped by 6 bases and J by 2 bases; unmatched bases: 6. The CDR3 loop is CASSQGVAQETQYF. The CDR3 bases are TGTGCCAGCAGTCAGGGGGTGGCTCAAGAGACCCAGTACTTC. The full variable domain, with the rest looked up from reference TRBV7-2 and TRBJ2-5, is GAGVSQSPSNKVTEKGKDVELRCDPISGHTALYWYRQSLGQGLEFLIYFQGNSAPDKSGLPSDRFSAERTGGSVSTLTIQRTQQEDSAVYLCASSQGVAQETQYFGPGTRLLVL.

The chain links TRBV29-1 to TRBJ2-2; D uncertain. The CDR3 sequence is 13 residues long. Germline V CDR1 and CDR2: SQVTM, ANQGSEA. Trimming pared 4 bases from V and 0 bases from J, leaving 6 bases between. The CDR3 DNA is TGCAGCGTTGGGCATACGAACACCGGGGAGCTGTTTTTT. It is translated as CSVGHTNTGELFF.